The 5 T cell receptor beta chains reported below all come from one sample, sequenced in a study of persistence of HIV-infected CD4 T cells. Anti-CD3/anti-CD28 beads served as a nonspecific positive control stimulus. Sorting selected CD4+ T cells upregulating both CD40 ligand and CD69. The immunoSEQ assay was version 4, run in survey mode. Sequencing was performed with immunoSEQ multiplex PCR; in TCRdb, only in-frame clones are kept and a portion is missing. Here the sample spans roughly 45,000 clones, roughly nine tenths being singletons. These receptors' antigens are unknown. Sample: CD4+ T cells sorted from PBMCs after approximately 20-hour stimulation, taken from a patient who received antiretroviral therapy. These receptors came from an adult man with HIV who was CMV-seropositive.

The rearrangement joins TRBV27 to TRBJ2-3; D gene uncertain. CDR1 is MNHEY, CDR2 SMNVEV, per germline (reference sequence). The CDR3 consists of 14 residues. Trimming removed 6 bases from V and 5 bases from J, with 15 bases in between. The CDR3 coding sequence is TGTGCCAGCAGCCGCACCAGGTTACTAGATACGCAGTATTTT. Translation: CASSRTRLLDTQYF.

J is TRBJ1-3 and V is TRBV5-4; 7 positions agree with TRBD1. CDR3 length: 15 residues. In germline, CDR1 is SGHNT, CDR2 YYREEE (reference sequence). J was trimmed by 7 bases and V by 0 bases; bases with no gene match: 7. CDR3 coding DNA: TGTGCCAGCAGCTTGGGGACAGGAGGTGGGAACACCATATATTTT. Translated: CASSLGTGGGNTIYF.

The chain is built from TRBV29-1 and TRBJ2-7, with 7 bases that match TRBD2. CDR3 length: 14 amino acids. The germline CDR1 and CDR2 sequences are SQVTM and ANQGSEA. Trimming removed 4 bases from V and 0 bases from J; junction bases left unmatched: 6. CDR3 bases: TGCAGCGTTGGCGGGGGTTCGGGCTCCTACGAGCAGTACTTC. Protein: CSVGGGSGSYEQYF.

The CDR3 DNA is TGTGCCAGCAGCTTACAGGGGAACACCGGGGAGCTGTTTTTT. Translation gives CASSLQGNTGELFF. The chain combines TRBV3-1 (or the pseudogene TRBV3-2) with TRBJ2-2, with D tentatively TRBD1 (6 bases). The CDR3 has 14 residues. The germline V gene encodes CDR1 LGHDT and CDR2 YNNKEL (reference sequence). Trimming removed 5 bases at V and 1 base at J, with 8 bases between.

The rearrangement links TRBV20-1 to TRBJ1-1; D is unresolved. This CDR3 comprises 15 residues. Germline V gene lookup returns CDR1 DFQATT and CDR2 SNEGSKA (reference sequence). The V end was cut by 3 bases, the J end by 0 bases, with 14 bases between. The CDR3 loop reads CSASISGRMNTEAFF. In DNA form, the CDR3 reads TGCAGTGCTAGTATCTCAGGCAGGATGAACACTGAAGCTTTCTTT.